This T cell receptor (beta chain) originates from a study of CD8+CD57+ T cells in acquired aplastic anemia listed by TCRdb under 2018. Background for the entire study: Extracted DNA from sorted CD4+ and CD8+ cells averaged approximately 3 ug, ranging from roughly 0.17 to 30 ug. CD8+CD57+ expansion was defined as frequency above the mean frequency observed in healthy subjects.

The patients picked for sequencing were ones in whom flow cytometry had shown an expansion of CD8+CD57+ cells. Every patient had severe acquired aplastic anemia, diagnosed using the International Study of Aplastic Anemia and Agranulocytosis and Camitta criteria. No therapy had been received by the patients at the time of blood sampling. In the study, sorted CD4+ and CD8+ blood T cells from patients with severe aplastic anemia and from healthy subjects underwent deep sequencing of TCR repertoires. Patients were enrolled under clinicaltrials.gov protocols 00001620, 01623167, 00001397, 00071045, 00081523 and 00961064 in the USA. Ficoll-Paque density gradient centrifugation was used to isolate peripheral blood mononuclear cells. Before DNA extraction, CD4+ and CD8+ T cells were sorted with FACS or magnetic beads. The full study reports these points: No significant difference in CD8+ Simpson's diversity was found between patients and healthy controls (P=0.060). Although some 28 CD8+ CDR3 sequences were shared by patients and controls, these sequences appeared highly expressed in patients and within the immunodominant clones of patients.

Genomic DNA served as template for TCR beta VDJ combination and CDR3 sequence profiling. TCR repertoire sequencing was run on an Illumina HiSeq 2000. The original pipeline was this. Repertoires were assessed using TRBV/TRBJ rearrangement plots, CDR3 size and DJ length profiles, and Simpson's diversity index. The most abundant DNA sequence in the deep sequencing data was taken as the immunodominant clone. CDR3 amino acid sequences were checked for sharing across subjects and were also compared against the VDJdb database and published repertoires. TCRdb trimmed the raw reads at Q25, called clones with MiXCR and kept productive beta chains. Identical CDR3 protein sequences are pooled into one entry, listed with their most common genes and DNA. The V and J calls follow TCRdb's processing rather than the paper's. This sample holds some 160,000 distinct CDR3 sequences; about half were observed only once. The biggest ten clones account for roughly 2.9% of the sample.

This clonotype was detected ten times or more. Its specific antigen is unknown. No quality values exist for individual bases; no much larger clone is one base distant. The CDR3 goes from the cysteine to the phenylalanine over 15 residues. Only the CDR3 region is kept as DNA, spanning 45 bases read in frame from base 1. V lost 5 bases and J lost 1 base; the stretch between them is 12 bases long. CDR1 is given as MDHEN and CDR2 as SYDVKM, both from the germline V gene. The receptor was isolated from a human donor with aplastic anemia. The V and J genes are TRBV28 and TRBJ1-5; TRBD1 is perhaps the D gene, given 6 matching bases. The material sequenced was sorted CD4+, CD8+, or CD8+CD57+ T cells (not recorded which) from PBMCs. The DNA reads TGTGCCAGCAGTAAACAGGGATGGAGCAATCAGCCCCAGCATTTT. It is translated as CASSKQGWSNQPQHF.